Following are 5 T cell receptor beta chains from one sample sequenced in a study of control samples from healthy donors and cancer patients. Some clones are missing from TCRdb's copy, which holds only in-frame ones; the method was immunoSEQ multiplex PCR. The profile covers 130,000 or so clones, with approximately 94% appearing a single time and under 15% taken by the ten largest. The specimen was blood. These receptors originate from a man aged 40-49 years in good health.

J is TRBJ2-6 and V is TRBV28; D ambiguous. This CDR3 region has 20 residues. Trimming shortened V by 1 base and J by 0 bases, and 19 bases separated the two germline ends. Germline CDR1 reads MDHEN; CDR2 reads SYDVKM. CDR3 in DNA: TGTGCCAGCAGTTTATACACCCTCCTTGAGGCCATCTCTGGGGCCAACGTCCTGACTTTC. The encoded protein is CASSLYTLLEAISGANVLTF.

The chain combines TRBV13 with TRBJ2-2; 7 positions agree with TRBD1. This CDR3 has 15 residues. Germline V gene data show CDR1 as PRHDT and CDR2 as FYEKMQ (reference sequence). V was clipped by 4 bases and J by 1 base; unmatched bases: 3. CDR3 residues: CASSSGTENTGELFF. CDR3 in DNA: TGTGCCAGCAGCTCCGGGACAGAGAACACCGGGGAGCTGTTTTTT.

The rearrangement uses TRBV7-9 and TRBJ1-3; D not resolved. Trimming took 6 bases from V and 0 from J, leaving 9 bases between them. Germline-derived CDR1 and CDR2 are SEHNR and FQNEAQ (reference sequence). The CDR3 covers 14 residues. The CDR3 DNA sequence: TGTGCCAGCAGGAGTCACGCCTCTGGAAACACCATATATTTT. Translating gives CASRSHASGNTIYF.

The chain has TRBV19 and TRBJ1-2, with D tentatively TRBD1 (5 bases). CDR1 LNHDA and CDR2 SQIVND come from the germline V gene (reference sequence). The V gene lost 1 base and the J gene lost 6 bases, with 15 bases spanning the gap. The CDR3 consists of 15 residues. The CDR3 loop reads CASSIAGEWIDGYTF. CDR3 sequence (DNA): TGTGCCAGTAGTATAGCGGGGGAGTGGATCGATGGCTACACCTTC.

V and J are TRBV7-8 and TRBJ2-1; the D gene could be TRBD1 or TRBD2 (5 bases each). Germline values: CDR1 SGHVS, CDR2 FQNEAQ. The CDR3 extends over 16 amino acids. V was trimmed by 4 bases and J by 2 bases, leaving 15 bases between them. Here the CDR3 reads CASSYSGTGTYNEQFF. Here the CDR3 DNA reads TGTGCCAGCAGCTATTCCGGGACCGGGACCTACAATGAGCAGTTCTTC.